This paragraph reports one TCR beta chain. Its antigen remains unidentified. Sequenced material consisted of expressed TCRB transcripts (all of the isolated RNA was reverse transcribed). This table comes from immunoSEQ multiplex PCR, and its TCRdb copy is limited to in-frame clones, with some not included. The sample includes fewer than 250,000 clones, over 65% of them seen just once. This entry belongs to a study of beta chain features in type 1 diabetes. V shed 4 bases and J 3 bases; nucleotides not matched to a gene: 5. The CDR3 runs to 14 residues. Germline V CDR1 and CDR2: PRHDT, FYEKMQ (reference sequence). General study findings and limits: A closer apparent resemblance between naive, central memory and Treg TCRB repertoires was seen in patients than in healthy donors.

Only one heparinised blood draw was taken per donor, and its volume averaged approximately 0.11 L. The rearrangement joins TRBV13 to TRBJ2-7; 8 nucleotides match TRBD2. Sequenced input: naive CD4+ T cells from blood. The TCR originated in a man aged 25 to 40 in good health. The CDR3 DNA reads as TGTGCCAGCAGCTCTAGCGGGCCCTTCTACGAGCAGTACTTC. Translating it yields CASSSSGPFYEQYF.